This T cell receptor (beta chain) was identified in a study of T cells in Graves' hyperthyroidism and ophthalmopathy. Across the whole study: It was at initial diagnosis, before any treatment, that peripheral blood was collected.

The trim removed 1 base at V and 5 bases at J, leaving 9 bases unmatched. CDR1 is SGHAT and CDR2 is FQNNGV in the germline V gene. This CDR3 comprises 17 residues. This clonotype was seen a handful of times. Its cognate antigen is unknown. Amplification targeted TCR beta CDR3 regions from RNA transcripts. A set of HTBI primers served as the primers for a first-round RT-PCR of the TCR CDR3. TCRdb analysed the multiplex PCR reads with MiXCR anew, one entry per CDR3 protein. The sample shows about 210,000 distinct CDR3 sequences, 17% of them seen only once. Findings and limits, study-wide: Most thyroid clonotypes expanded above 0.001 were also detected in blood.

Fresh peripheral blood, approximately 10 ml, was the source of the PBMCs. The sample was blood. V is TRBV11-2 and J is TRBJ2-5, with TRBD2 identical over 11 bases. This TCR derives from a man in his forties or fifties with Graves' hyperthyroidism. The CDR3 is CASSLGPLAGGVETQYF. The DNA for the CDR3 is TGTGCCAGCAGCTTAGGTCCCCTAGCGGGAGGTGTGGAGACCCAGTACTTC.